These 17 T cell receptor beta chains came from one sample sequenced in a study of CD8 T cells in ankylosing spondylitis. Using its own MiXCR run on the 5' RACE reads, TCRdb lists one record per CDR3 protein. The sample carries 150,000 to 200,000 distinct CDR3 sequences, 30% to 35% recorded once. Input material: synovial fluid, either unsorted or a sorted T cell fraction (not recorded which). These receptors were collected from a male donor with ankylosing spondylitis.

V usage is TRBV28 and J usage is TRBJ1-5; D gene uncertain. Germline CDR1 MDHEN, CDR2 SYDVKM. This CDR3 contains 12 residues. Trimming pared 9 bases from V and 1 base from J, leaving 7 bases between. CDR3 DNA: TGTGCCAGTTATACGAGCAATCAGCCCCAGCATTTT. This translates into CASYTSNQPQHF.

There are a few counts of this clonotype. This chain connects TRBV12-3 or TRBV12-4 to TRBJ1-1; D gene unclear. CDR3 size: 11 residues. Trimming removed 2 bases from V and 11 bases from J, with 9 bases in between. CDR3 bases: TGTGCCAGCAGTTTAATGGGCGGCGCTTTCTTT. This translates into CASSLMGGAFF.

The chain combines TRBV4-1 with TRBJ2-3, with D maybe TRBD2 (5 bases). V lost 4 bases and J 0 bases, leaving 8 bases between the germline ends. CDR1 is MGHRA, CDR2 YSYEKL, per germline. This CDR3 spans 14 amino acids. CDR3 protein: CASSLRTSTDTQYF. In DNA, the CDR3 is TGCGCCAGCAGCCTCCGGACTAGCACAGATACGCAGTATTTT.

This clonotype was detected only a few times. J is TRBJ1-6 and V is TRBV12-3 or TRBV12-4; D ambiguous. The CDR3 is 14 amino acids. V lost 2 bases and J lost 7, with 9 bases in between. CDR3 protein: CASSLPGGNSPLHF. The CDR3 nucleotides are TGTGCCAGCAGTTTACCGGGCGGCAATTCACCCCTCCACTTT.

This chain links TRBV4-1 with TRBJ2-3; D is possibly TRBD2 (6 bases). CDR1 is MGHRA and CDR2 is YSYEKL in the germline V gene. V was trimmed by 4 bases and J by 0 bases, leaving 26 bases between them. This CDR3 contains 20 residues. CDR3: CASSLASVQTKYSSTDTQYF. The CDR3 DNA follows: TGCGCCAGCAGCCTCGCTAGCGTACAAACCAAATATTCAAGCACAGATACGCAGTATTTT.

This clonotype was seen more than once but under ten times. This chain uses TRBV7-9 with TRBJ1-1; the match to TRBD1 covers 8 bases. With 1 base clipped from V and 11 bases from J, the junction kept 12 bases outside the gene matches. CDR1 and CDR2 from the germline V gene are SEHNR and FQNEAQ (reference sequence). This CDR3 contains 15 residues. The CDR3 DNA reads TGTGCCAGCAGCTTAGGTGGACAGGGACCCCTTGGGGCTTTCTTT. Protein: CASSLGGQGPLGAFF.

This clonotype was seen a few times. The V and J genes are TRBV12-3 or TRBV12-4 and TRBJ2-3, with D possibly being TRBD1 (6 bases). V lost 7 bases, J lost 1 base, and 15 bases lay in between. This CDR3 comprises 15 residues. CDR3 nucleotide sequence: TGTGCCAGCACGCAACAGGGACGGGGCACAGATACGCAGTATTTT. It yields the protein CASTQQGRGTDTQYF.

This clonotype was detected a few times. CDR3 residues: CASSVAAHNEQFF. DNA of the CDR3: TGTGCCAGCAGTGTGGCAGCGCACAATGAGCAGTTCTTC. V usage is TRBV2 and J usage is TRBJ2-1, with D uncertain. Trimming shortened V by 4 bases and J by 5 bases, and 9 bases separated the two germline ends. Germline values: CDR1 SNHLY, CDR2 FYNNEI. The CDR3 is 13 amino acids.

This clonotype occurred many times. The CDR3 region has the DNA TGTGCCAGCGCGAGACCGGGACTAGCAGGCAATGAGCAGTTCTTC. Protein product: CASARPGLAGNEQFF. The V and J genes are TRBV2 and TRBJ2-1, with 9 bases aligning to TRBD2. Unmatched junction bases numbered 11, after V lost 8 bases and J lost 6 bases. The V gene's germline CDR1 is SNHLY and CDR2 FYNNEI. The CDR3 length is 15 residues.

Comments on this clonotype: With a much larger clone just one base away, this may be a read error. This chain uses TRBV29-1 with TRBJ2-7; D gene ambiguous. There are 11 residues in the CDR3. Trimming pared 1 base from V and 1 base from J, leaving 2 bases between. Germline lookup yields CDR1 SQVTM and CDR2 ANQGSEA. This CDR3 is CSVEGSYEQYF. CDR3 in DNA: TGCAGCGTTGAAGGGTCCTACGAGCAGTACTTC.

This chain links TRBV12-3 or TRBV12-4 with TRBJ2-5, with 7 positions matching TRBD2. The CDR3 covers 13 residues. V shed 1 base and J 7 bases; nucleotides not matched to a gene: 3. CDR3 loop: CASSLGEGLTQYF. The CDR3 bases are TGTGCCAGCAGTTTAGGGGAGGGCCTGACCCAGTACTTC.

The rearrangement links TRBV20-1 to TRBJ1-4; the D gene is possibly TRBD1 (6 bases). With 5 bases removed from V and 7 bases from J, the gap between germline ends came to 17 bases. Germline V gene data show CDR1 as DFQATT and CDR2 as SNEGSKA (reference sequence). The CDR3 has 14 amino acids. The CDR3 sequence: CSAEAGTTREKLFF. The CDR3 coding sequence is TGCAGTGCTGAGGCCGGGACAACGCGTGAAAAACTGTTTTTT.

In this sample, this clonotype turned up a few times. The CDR3 spells CASSLGGSGGVQETQYF. CDR3 coding DNA: TGTGCCAGCAGCTTAGGGGGTAGCGGGGGGGTCCAAGAGACCCAGTACTTC. V gene TRBV11-2 combines with J gene TRBJ2-5; 11 bases map to TRBD2. J gave up 1 base and V 1 base, and 5 bases lay outside the gene matches. Germline assignment: CDR1 SGHAT and CDR2 FQNNGV. The CDR3 spans 17 residues.

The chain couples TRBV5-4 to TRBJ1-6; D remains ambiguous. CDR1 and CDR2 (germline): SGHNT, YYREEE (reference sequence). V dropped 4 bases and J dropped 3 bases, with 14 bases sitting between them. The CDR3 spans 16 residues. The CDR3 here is CASSLATSRYNSPLHF. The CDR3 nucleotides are TGTGCCAGCAGCCTAGCGACAAGTCGCTATAATTCACCCCTCCACTTT.

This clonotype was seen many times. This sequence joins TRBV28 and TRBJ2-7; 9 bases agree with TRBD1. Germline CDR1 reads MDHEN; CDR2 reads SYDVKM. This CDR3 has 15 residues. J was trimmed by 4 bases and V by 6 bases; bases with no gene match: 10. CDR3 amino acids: CASSFRDRAVYEQYF. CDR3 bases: TGTGCCAGCAGCTTCCGGGACAGGGCTGTATACGAGCAGTACTTC.

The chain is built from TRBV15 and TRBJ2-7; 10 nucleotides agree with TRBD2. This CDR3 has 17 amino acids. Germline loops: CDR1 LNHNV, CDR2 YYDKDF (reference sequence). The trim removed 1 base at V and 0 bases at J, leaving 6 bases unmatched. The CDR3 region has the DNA TGTGCCACCAGCAGAGGTGAAGCGGGGGGGAGCTCCTACGAGCAGTACTTC. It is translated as CATSRGEAGGSSYEQYF.

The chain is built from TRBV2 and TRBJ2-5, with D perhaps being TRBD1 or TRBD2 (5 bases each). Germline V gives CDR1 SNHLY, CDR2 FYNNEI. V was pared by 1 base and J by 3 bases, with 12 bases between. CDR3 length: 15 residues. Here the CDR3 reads CASSEGGRPEETQYF. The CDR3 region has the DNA TGTGCCAGCAGTGAAGGGGGACGGCCAGAAGAGACCCAGTACTTC.